This TCR beta chain comes out of a study of PD-1 blockade in classical Hodgkin lymphoma. Study-level results: Diminished baseline TCR diversity has been reported in newly diagnosed patients relative to healthy donors.

Sequencing was performed with immunoSEQ multiplex PCR; in TCRdb, only in-frame clones are kept and a portion is missing. The sample includes 95,000 to 100,000 clones, roughly 89% of them seen just once. All trial patients relapsed after autologous stem cell transplantation. As to this clone: Its antigen is undetermined.

V was trimmed by 3 bases and J by 2 bases, leaving 13 bases between them. This CDR3 has 16 residues. From germline, CDR1 is ENHRY and CDR2 SYGVKD. The clonotype originates from a human donor with classical Hodgkin lymphoma. The chain uses TRBV10-3 and TRBJ2-2; D is undetermined. The sample here was peripheral blood mononuclear cells (PBMCs), taken before the second cycle of nivolumab. As DNA, the CDR3 is TGTGCCATCAGTGAAAGGTTTGGAACCAACACCGGGGAGCTGTTTTTT. It yields the protein CAISERFGTNTGELFF.